The TCR beta chain described here comes from a study of blood T cell repertoires in COVID-19. The overall study: In each case, the material was cDNA or gDNA derived from T cells, B-cell-depleted T cells, or PBMCs.

Original processing methods: Estimates of nucleated cell counts were drawn from the amplification of reference gene primers. Sequenced by immunoSEQ multiplex PCR; TCRdb stores in-frame clones only, minus some. That table is the source of V, J and clone size, and D and trimming were worked out from the DNA. The sample has 200,000 to 300,000 clones, roughly 90% seen once. This CDR3 region has 14 residues. Germline CDR1 and CDR2: SGDLS and YYNGEE. Losses at the gene ends were 4 bases for V and 1 base for J; bases not matched to a gene: 4. The chain employs TRBV9 and TRBJ1-1; 7 bases are shared with TRBD1. The clonotype originates from a man aged 60-69 years who had recovered from COVID-19. Input material: peripheral blood. CDR3 sequence reads: CASSMTGSNTEAFF. CDR3 bases: TGTGCCAGCAGCATGACAGGGTCGAACACTGAAGCTTTCTTT.